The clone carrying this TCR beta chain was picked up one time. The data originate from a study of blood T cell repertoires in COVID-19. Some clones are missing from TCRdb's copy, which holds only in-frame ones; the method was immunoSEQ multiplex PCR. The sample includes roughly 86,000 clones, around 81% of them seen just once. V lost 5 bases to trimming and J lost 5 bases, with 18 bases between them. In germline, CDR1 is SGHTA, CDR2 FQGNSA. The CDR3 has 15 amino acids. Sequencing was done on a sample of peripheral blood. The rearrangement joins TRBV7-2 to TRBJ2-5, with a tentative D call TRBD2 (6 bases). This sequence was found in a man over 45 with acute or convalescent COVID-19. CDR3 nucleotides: TGTGCCAGCAGCCAACCCGGGGGTCCCTCGGAGACCCAGTACTTC. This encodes CASSQPGGPSETQYF.